This T cell receptor (beta chain) was captured by sequencing in a study of T cell clones after liver transplantation. Background on the study: Liver transplant recipients had immunosuppression withdrawal attempted within 2 years. TCRbeta sequencing after a pre-transplant mixed lymphocyte reaction identified graft-donor-reactive clones, later tracked in post-transplant blood.

The protocol was immunoSEQ multiplex PCR, while the TCRdb copy is restricted to in-frame clones and leaves out a portion. Here the sample spans about 120,000 clones, 90% being singletons. The CDR3 runs to 15 residues. Germline CDR1 and CDR2: MNHEY and SVGAGI. V was cut by 4 bases and J by 2 bases, with 12 bases left in between. The receptor's source is a human patient who received a liver transplant. The T cells may come from the graft donor. The chain recombines TRBV6-5 with TRBJ2-1, with D possibly TRBD2 on 7 matching bases. Material: CD4+ T cells from blood, obtained 12 months after liver transplant. The CDR3 loop reads CASSSTGGPYNEQFF. The CDR3 DNA follows: TGTGCCAGCAGTTCCACGGGGGGCCCCTACAATGAGCAGTTCTTC.